A single sample gave rise to the 21 T cell receptor beta chains below, sequenced in a study of graft-versus-host responses after intestinal transplantation. Repertoires were generated with immunoSEQ multiplex PCR, while TCRdb's copy carries only in-frame clones and drops some. The sample lists 20,000 or so clones, 75% to 95% occurring once. Material: PBMCs, obtained 350 to 400 days after transplant. These receptors were obtained from a human patient who received an intestinal transplant, so some T cells may come from the graft donor.

The J gene is TRBJ2-7, the V gene TRBV6-5; D tentatively reads TRBD1 or TRBD2 (5 bases each). The V gene's germline CDR1 is MNHEY and CDR2 SVGAGI. The CDR3 spans 14 residues. V was shortened by 5 bases and J by 3 bases, with 14 bases between the two germline ends. CDR3: CASSPWDQNYEQYF. In DNA, the CDR3 is TGTGCCAGCAGTCCTTGGGACCAAAACTACGAGCAGTACTTC.

V gene TRBV14 combines with J gene TRBJ1-1; 9 bases are a match to TRBD1. Germline V lookup: CDR1 SGHDN, CDR2 FVKESK. The V segment lost 0 bases and the J segment 5 bases; nucleotides outside the gene matches: 13. The CDR3 spans 18 residues. CDR3 in amino acids: CASSQDGGWDRVRTEAFF. Here the CDR3 DNA reads TGTGCCAGCAGCCAAGATGGGGGTTGGGACAGGGTTCGAACTGAAGCTTTCTTT.

The rearrangement joins TRBV5-1 to TRBJ2-7; D remains ambiguous. The CDR3 extends over 12 amino acids. The germline gives CDR1 SGHRS, CDR2 YFSETQ. Trimming shortened V by 0 bases and J by 2 bases, and 3 bases separated the two germline ends. The CDR3 loop reads CASSLGAYEQYF. The CDR3 nucleotides are TGCGCCAGCAGCTTGGGGGCCTACGAGCAGTACTTC.

The V gene is TRBV29-1, the J gene TRBJ2-1, with D tentatively TRBD1 (6 bases). The germline gives CDR1 SQVTM, CDR2 ANQGSEA. The CDR3 contains 14 residues. Between the trimmed V and J ends, which lost 7 bases and 8 bases, there was a span of 21 bases. The CDR3 protein is CSANQGQGLDEQFF. CDR3 DNA: TGCAGCGCCAACCAGGGGCAAGGATTGGATGAGCAGTTCTTC.

The V gene is TRBV18, the J gene TRBJ2-7; TRBD2 aligns across 13 bases. The CDR3 spans 15 residues. After removal of 6 bases from V and 3 bases from J, the junction contained 5 bases not matched to a gene. Germline CDR1 is KGHSH and CDR2 is LQKENI. The CDR3 reads CASSPRTSGGYEQYF. The CDR3 nucleotides read TGTGCCAGCTCGCCGAGGACTAGCGGGGGCTACGAGCAGTACTTC.

The V gene is TRBV10-1, the J gene TRBJ2-7; D possibly corresponds to TRBD2 (6 bases). The CDR3 has 14 residues. Germline CDR1 is WNHNN and CDR2 is SYGVQD (reference sequence). Deletions cut 3 bases from V and 5 bases from J, with 14 bases between. CDR3 sequence (DNA): TGCGCCAGCAGTGACGGACTACCGCCTCACGAGCAGTACTTC. As protein: CASSDGLPPHEQYF.

The chain carries TRBV5-1 and TRBJ2-1; 16 bases agree with TRBD2. The germline gives CDR1 SGHRS, CDR2 YFSETQ. Trimming removed 3 bases from V and 4 bases from J; junction bases left unmatched: 13. The length of the CDR3 is 20 residues. The DNA for the CDR3 is TGCGCCAGCAGCTCCAACCCCCCGGGACTAGCGGGAGGGGGGTACAATGAGCAGTTCTTC. Its protein is CASSSNPPGLAGGGYNEQFF.

This clone was found once. V is TRBV7-2 and J is TRBJ2-3, with 7 bases identical to TRBD1. This CDR3 has 16 amino acids. The trim removed 5 bases at V and 4 bases at J, leaving 12 bases unmatched. Per the germline V gene, CDR1 is SGHTA and CDR2 is FQGNSA. In DNA, the CDR3 is TGTGCCAGCAGCGTTGCACAGGGGAGCCCCCCAGATACGCAGTATTTT. It translates to CASSVAQGSPPDTQYF. The entire variable domain, with the rest obtained from reference TRBV7-2 and TRBJ2-3, is as follows: GAGVSQSPSNKVTEKGKDVELRCDPISGHTALYWYRQSLGQGLEFLIYFQGNSAPDKSGLPSDRFSAERTGGSVSTLTIQRTQQEDSAVYLCASSVAQGSPPDTQYFGPGTRLTVL.

Here the CDR3 reads CASSQGNYGYTF. The CDR3 DNA reads as TGTGCCAGCAGCCAAGGGAACTATGGCTACACCTTC. V usage is TRBV4-2 and J usage is TRBJ1-2; the D is unclear. Trimming cost V 1 base and J 2 bases, with 2 bases left between them. There are 12 residues in the CDR3. Per the germline V gene, CDR1 is LGHNA and CDR2 is YNFKEQ.

This clone was picked up one time. This chain links TRBV10-3 with TRBJ2-4; D remains unclear. The length of the CDR3 is 15 residues. Trimming shortened V by 0 bases and J by 0 bases, and 6 bases separated the two germline ends. From germline, CDR1 is ENHRY and CDR2 SYGVKD. The CDR3 protein is CAISESWVAKNIQYF. CDR3 DNA sequence: TGTGCCATCAGTGAGTCGTGGGTAGCCAAAAACATTCAGTACTTC.

The rearrangement uses TRBV4-2 and TRBJ1-2, with D tentatively TRBD1 (5 bases). The germline V gene has CDR1 LGHNA and CDR2 YNFKEQ. The CDR3 spans 12 residues. The V end lost 8 bases, the J end lost 2 bases, and 9 bases lay between the germline ends. The CDR3 spells CASREGNYGYTF. In DNA form, the CDR3 reads TGTGCCAGCCGGGAGGGGAACTATGGCTACACCTTC.

The CDR3 spells CASNPGTGVDFF. CDR3 DNA sequence: TGTGCCAGCAACCCCGGGACAGGCGTTGATTTCTTT. This rearrangement joins TRBV2 to TRBJ1-1; 8 positions agree with TRBD1. Per the germline V gene, CDR1 is SNHLY and CDR2 is FYNNEI. The CDR3 sequence is 12 residues long. V trimming: 7 bases; J trimming: 13 bases; junction bases outside the gene matches: 11.

This rearrangement joins TRBV5-6 to TRBJ2-1, with D uncertain. This CDR3 has 16 amino acids. V was shortened by 5 bases and J by 0 bases, with 15 bases between the two germline ends. Germline V CDR1 and CDR2: SGHDT, YYEEEE. As DNA, the CDR3 is TGTGCCAGCAGTTCGGCGGCCGAGAGCTCCTACAATGAGCAGTTCTTC. Its protein is CASSSAAESSYNEQFF.

The chain links TRBV14 to TRBJ1-3, with D unclear. Trimming stripped 3 bases from V and 0 bases from J, with 12 bases between. This CDR3 comprises 16 residues. Germline CDR1 and CDR2: SGHDN and FVKESK. DNA of the CDR3: TGTGCCAGCAGCCACCGGACTCTGAGCTCTGGAAACACCATATATTTT. It yields the protein CASSHRTLSSGNTIYF. Supplemented by reference TRBV14 and TRBJ1-3, the full variable domain reads EAGVTQFPSHSVIEKGQTVTLRCDPISGHDNLYWYRRVMGKEIKFLLHFVKESKQDESGMPNNRFLAERTGGTYSTLKVQPAELEDSGVYFCASSHRTLSSGNTIYFGEGSWLTVV.

The chain links TRBV4-1 to TRBJ2-2; 9 positions match TRBD2. The CDR3 runs 16 residues. CDR1 is MGHRA, CDR2 YSYEKL, per germline. J gave up 5 bases and V 0 bases, and 4 bases lay outside the gene matches. CDR3 DNA sequence: TGCGCCAGCAGCCAAGAGCGGGGGGGCGGAACCGGGGAGCTGTTTTTT. This codes for CASSQERGGGTGELFF.

This rearrangement joins TRBV6-6 to TRBJ2-7; perhaps TRBD1 as D (7 bases). Trimming pared 2 bases from V and 4 bases from J, leaving 15 bases between. CDR1 is MNHNY, CDR2 SVGAGI, per germline (reference sequence). This CDR3 comprises 15 residues. The CDR3 is CASSYGGTVEYEQYF. In nucleotides, the CDR3 is TGTGCCAGCAGTTACGGGGGGACAGTAGAGTACGAGCAGTACTTC.

This clone was counted a single time. This chain uses TRBV11-1 with TRBJ1-1, with D hard to call. The CDR3 extends over 14 amino acids. CDR1 is SGHAT, CDR2 FQDESV, per germline (reference sequence). With 5 bases removed from V and 3 bases from J, the gap between germline ends came to 13 bases. DNA for the CDR3: TGTGCCAGCAGCCTGGGCAGGCGGGACACTGAAGCTTTCTTT. Residues: CASSLGRRDTEAFF. Combining the CDR3 with reference TRBV11-1 and TRBJ1-1 gives the whole variable domain EAEVAQSPRYKITEKSQAVAFWCDPISGHATLYWYRQILGQGPELLVQFQDESVVDDSQLPKDRFSAERLKGVDSTLKIQPAELGDSAMYLCASSLGRRDTEAFFGQGTRLTVV.

The genes are TRBV6-5 and TRBJ2-5, with D uncertain. Germline CDR1 and CDR2: MNHEY and SVGAGI. Trimming left V 7 bases short and J 2 bases short, with 11 bases between. The CDR3 runs 13 residues. The chain's CDR3 is CASNPSFQETQYF. The CDR3 DNA reads as TGTGCCAGCAATCCCAGCTTTCAAGAGACCCAGTACTTC.

This chain links TRBV28 with TRBJ2-1, with D possibly TRBD2 on 6 matching bases. Deletions cut 1 base from V and 9 bases from J, with 19 bases between. Germline V lookup: CDR1 MDHEN, CDR2 SYDVKM. The CDR3 extends over 16 amino acids. The CDR3 region is CASSLYPGVKYSEQFF. CDR3 DNA: TGTGCCAGCAGTTTATATCCGGGAGTGAAGTATAGTGAGCAGTTCTTC.

The genes are TRBV6-1 and TRBJ2-7, with a possible D match to TRBD2 (6 bases). Germline-derived CDR1 and CDR2 are MNHNS and SASEGT. Trimming took 0 bases from V and 6 from J, leaving 6 bases between them. The CDR3 length is 12 residues. Here the CDR3 reads CASSEARGEQYF. CDR3 nucleotide sequence: TGTGCCAGCAGTGAAGCGCGGGGCGAGCAGTACTTC.

This clone has only one observation. V usage is TRBV27 and J usage is TRBJ2-7, with D unresolved. The CDR3 length is 13 residues. Germline V lookup: CDR1 MNHEY, CDR2 SMNVEV (reference sequence). V was cut by 2 bases and J by 7 bases, with 12 bases left in between. The CDR3 here is CASSLNPPLEQYF. CDR3 bases: TGTGCCAGCAGTTTAAACCCTCCCCTAGAGCAGTACTTC.